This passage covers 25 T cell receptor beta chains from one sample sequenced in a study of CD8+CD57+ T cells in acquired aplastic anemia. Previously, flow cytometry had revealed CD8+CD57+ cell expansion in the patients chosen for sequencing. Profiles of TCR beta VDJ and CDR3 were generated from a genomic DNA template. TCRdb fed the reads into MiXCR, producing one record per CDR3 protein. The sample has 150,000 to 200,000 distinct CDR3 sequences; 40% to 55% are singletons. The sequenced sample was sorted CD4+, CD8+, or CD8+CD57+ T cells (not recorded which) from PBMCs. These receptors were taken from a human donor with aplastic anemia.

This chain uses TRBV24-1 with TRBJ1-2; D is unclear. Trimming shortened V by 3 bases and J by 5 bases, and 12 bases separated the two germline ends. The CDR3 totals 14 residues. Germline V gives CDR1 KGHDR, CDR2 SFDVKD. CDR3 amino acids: CATSDRLGDYGYTF. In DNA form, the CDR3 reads TGTGCCACCAGTGATCGTCTCGGCGATTATGGCTACACCTTC.

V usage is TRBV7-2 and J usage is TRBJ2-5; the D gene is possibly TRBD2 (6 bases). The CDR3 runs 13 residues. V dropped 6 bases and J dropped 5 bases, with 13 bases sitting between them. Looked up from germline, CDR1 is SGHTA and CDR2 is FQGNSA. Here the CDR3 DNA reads TGTGCCAGCAGTTCCTGGGGGGTGGAGACCCAGTACTTC. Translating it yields CASSSWGVETQYF.

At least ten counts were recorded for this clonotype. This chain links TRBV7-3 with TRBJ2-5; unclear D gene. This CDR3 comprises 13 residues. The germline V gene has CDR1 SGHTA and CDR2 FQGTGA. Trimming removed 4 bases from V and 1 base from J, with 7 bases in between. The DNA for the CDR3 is TGTGCCAGCAGCTCTATACCCCAAGAGACCCAGTACTTC. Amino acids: CASSSIPQETQYF. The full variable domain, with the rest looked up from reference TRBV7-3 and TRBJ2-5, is GAGVSQTPSNKVTEKGKYVELRCDPISGHTALYWYRQSLGQGPEFLIYFQGTGAADDSGLPNDRFFAVRPEGSVSTLKIQRTERGDSAVYLCASSSIPQETQYFGPGTRLLVL.

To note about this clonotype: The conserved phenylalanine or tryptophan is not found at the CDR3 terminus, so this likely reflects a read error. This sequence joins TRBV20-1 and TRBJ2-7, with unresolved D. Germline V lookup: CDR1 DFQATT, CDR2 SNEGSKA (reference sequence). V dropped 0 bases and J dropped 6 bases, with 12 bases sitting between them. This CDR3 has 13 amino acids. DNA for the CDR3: TGCAGTGCTAGAGATCAAATTTTCCGCGAGCAGTACCTC. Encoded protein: CSARDQIFREQYL.

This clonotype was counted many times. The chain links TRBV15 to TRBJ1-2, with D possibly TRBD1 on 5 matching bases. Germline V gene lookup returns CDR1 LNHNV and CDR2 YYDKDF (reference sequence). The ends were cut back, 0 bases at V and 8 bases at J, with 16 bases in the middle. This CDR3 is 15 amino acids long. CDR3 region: CATSRERGRGIGYTF. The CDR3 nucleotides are TGTGCCACCAGCAGAGAACGGGGCCGCGGTATCGGCTACACCTTC.

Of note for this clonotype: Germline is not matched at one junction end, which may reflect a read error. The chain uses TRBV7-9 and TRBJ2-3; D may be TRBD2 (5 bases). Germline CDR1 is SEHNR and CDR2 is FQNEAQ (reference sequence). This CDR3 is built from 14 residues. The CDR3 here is CASSLVSSTDTQYF. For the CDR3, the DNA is TGTGCCAGCAGCTTGGTCTCTAGCACAGATACGCAGTACTTT.

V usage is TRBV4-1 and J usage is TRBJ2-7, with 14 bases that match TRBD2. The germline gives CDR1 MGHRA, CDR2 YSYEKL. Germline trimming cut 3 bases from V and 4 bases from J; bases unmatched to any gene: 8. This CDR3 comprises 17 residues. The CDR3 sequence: CASSQTSGGAIGYEQYF. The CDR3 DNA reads TGCGCCAGCAGCCAGACTAGCGGGGGGGCGATTGGTTACGAGCAGTACTTC.

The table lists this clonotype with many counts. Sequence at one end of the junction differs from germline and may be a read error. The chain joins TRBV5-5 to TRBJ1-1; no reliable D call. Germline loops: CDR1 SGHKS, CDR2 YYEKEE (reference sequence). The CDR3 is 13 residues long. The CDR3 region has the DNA TGCGCCAGCAGCTTAGGCGGAGGGACTGAAGCTTTCTTT. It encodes CASSLGGGTEAFF. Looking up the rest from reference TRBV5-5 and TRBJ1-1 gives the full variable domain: DAGVTQSPTHLIKTRGQQVTLRCSPISGHKSVSWYQQVLGQGPQFIFQYYEKEERGRGNFPDRFSARQFPNYSSELNVNALLLGDSALYLCASSLGGGTEAFFGQGTRLTVV.

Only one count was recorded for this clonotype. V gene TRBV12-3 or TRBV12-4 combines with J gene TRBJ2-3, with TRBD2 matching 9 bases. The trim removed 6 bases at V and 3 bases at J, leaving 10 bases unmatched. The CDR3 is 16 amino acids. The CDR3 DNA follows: TGTGCCAGCAGCCCCTCTAGCGGGACGTCGACAGATACGCAGTATTTT. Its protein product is CASSPSSGTSTDTQYF.

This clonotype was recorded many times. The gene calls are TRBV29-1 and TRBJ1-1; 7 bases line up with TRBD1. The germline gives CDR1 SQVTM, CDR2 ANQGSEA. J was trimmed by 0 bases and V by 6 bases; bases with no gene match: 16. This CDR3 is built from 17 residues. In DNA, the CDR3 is TGCAGCGTGAGGGGGTCCACGACAGGGTCCATGAACACTGAAGCTTTCTTT. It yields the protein CSVRGSTTGSMNTEAFF.

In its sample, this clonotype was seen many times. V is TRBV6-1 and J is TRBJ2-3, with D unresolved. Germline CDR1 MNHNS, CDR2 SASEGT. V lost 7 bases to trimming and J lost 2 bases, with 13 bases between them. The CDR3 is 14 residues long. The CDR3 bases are TGTGCCAGCACCTACGGAGCTTTCACAGATACGCAGTATTTT. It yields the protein CASTYGAFTDTQYF.

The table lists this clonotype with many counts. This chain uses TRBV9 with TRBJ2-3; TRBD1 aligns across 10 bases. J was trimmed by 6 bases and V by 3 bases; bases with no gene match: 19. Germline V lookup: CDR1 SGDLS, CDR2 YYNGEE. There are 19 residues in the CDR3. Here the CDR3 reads CASSAFLGGPGQGPDTQYF. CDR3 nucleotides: TGTGCCAGCAGCGCCTTCCTCGGGGGGCCGGGACAGGGGCCGGATACGCAGTATTTT.

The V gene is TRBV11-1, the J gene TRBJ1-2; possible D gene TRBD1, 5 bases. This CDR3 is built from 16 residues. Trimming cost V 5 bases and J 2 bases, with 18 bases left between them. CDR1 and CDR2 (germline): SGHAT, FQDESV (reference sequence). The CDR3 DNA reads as TGTGCCAGCAGCCTTGAGCTCGGGGGGGGAAACTATGGCTACACCTTC. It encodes CASSLELGGGNYGYTF.

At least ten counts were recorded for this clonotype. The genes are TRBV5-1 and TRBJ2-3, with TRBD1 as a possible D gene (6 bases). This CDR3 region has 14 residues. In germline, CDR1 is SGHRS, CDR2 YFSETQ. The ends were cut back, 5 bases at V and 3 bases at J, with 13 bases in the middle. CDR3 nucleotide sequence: TGCGCCAGCAGGATGGGGGCTGAGACAGATACGCAGTATTTT. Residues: CASRMGAETDTQYF.

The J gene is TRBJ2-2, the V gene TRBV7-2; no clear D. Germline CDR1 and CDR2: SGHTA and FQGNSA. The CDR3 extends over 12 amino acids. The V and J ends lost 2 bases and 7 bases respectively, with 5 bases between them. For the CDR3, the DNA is TGTGCCAGCAGCTTACATCTCGGGGAGCTGTTTTTT. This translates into CASSLHLGELFF.

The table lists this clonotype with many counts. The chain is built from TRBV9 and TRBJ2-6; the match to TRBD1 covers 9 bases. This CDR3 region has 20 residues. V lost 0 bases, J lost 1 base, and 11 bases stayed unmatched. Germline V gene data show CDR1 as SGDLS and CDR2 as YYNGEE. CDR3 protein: CASSVERDRDRVSGANVLTF. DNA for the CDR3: TGTGCCAGCAGCGTAGAGCGGGACCGGGACAGGGTGTCTGGGGCCAACGTCCTGACTTTC.

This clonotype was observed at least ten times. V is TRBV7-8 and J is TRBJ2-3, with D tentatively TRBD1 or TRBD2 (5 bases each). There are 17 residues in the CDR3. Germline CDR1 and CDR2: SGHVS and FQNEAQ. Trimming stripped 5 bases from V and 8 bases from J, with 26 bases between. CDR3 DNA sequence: TGTGCCAGCAGCCCCCCGCGGGTGGTGGGGCCCAGGGTTACGCAGTATTTT. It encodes CASSPPRVVGPRVTQYF.

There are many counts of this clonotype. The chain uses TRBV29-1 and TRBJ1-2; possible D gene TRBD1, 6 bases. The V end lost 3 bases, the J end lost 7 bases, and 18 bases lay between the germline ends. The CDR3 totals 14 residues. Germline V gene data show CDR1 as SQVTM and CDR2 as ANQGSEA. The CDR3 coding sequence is TGCAGCGTTGATGACCCCCGGGGGCATTTTGGCTACACCTTC. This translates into CSVDDPRGHFGYTF. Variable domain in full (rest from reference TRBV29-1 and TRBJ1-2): SAVISQKPSRDICQRGTSLTIQCQVDSQVTMMFWYRQQPGQSLTLIATANQGSEATYESGFVIDKFPISRPNLTFSTLTVSNMSPEDSSIYLCSVDDPRGHFGYTFGSGTRLTVV.

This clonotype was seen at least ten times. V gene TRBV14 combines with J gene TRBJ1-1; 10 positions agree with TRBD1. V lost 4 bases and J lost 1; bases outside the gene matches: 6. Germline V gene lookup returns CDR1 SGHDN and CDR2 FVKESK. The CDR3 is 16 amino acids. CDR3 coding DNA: TGTGCCAGCAGCCCCCTAGGACAGGGGGGGAACACTGAAGCTTTCTTT. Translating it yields CASSPLGQGGNTEAFF.

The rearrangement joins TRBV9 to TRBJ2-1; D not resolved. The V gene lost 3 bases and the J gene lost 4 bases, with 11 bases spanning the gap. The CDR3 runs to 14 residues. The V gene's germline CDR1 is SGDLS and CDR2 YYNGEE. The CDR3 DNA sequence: TGTGCCAGCAGCGGACGGCGACATTACAATGAGCAGTTCTTC. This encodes CASSGRRHYNEQFF.

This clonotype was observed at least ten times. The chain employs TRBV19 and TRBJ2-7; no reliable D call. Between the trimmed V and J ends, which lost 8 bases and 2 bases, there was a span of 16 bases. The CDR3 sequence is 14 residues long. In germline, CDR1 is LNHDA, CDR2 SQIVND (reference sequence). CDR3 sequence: CASSHFDGTYEQYF. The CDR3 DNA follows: TGTGCCAGTTCCCATTTCGATGGAACCTACGAGCAGTACTTC.

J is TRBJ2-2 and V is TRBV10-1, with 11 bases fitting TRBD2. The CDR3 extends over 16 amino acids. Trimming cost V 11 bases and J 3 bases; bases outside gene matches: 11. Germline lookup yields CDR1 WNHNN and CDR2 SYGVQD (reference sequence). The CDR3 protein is CAGQLAGVRYTGELFF. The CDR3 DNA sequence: TGCGCCGGACAACTAGCGGGGGTTAGGTACACCGGGGAGCTGTTTTTT.

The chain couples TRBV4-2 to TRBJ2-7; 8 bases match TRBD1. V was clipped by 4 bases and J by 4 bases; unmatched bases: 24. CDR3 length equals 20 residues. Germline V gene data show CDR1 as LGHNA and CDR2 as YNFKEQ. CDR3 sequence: CASSRGGGTGLQRKGYEQYF. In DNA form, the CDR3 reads TGTGCCAGCAGCCGCGGTGGTGGGACAGGCCTACAAAGGAAGGGATACGAGCAGTACTTC.

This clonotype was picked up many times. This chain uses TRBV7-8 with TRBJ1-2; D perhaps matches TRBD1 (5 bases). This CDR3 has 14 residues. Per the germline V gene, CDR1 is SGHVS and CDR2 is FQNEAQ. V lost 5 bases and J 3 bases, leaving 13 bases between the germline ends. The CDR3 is CASSPTRGYYGYTF. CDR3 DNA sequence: TGTGCCAGCAGCCCAACCCGGGGGTACTATGGCTACACCTTC. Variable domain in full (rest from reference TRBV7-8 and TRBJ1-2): GAGVSQSPRYKVAKRGQDVALRCDPISGHVSLFWYQQALGQGPEFLTYFQNEAQLDKSGLPSDRFFAERPEGSVSTLKIQRTQQEDSAVYLCASSPTRGYYGYTFGSGTRLTVV.

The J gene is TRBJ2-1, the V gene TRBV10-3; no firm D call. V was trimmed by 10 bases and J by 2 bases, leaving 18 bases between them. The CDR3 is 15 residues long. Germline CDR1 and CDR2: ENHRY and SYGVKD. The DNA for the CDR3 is TGTGCCACAAACCCCAGGAAAGGAGCCTACAATGAGCAGTTCTTC. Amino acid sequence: CATNPRKGAYNEQFF.